The 31 T cell receptor beta chains below were found in one sample sequenced in a study of CD8 T cells in ankylosing spondylitis (dated by TCRdb to 2015 to 2018). Study-wide conclusions, independent of this receptor: Blood from ankylosing spondylitis patients appeared to be characterized by a TCR beta motif composed of roughly eight highly homologous amino acid variants.

For these receptors, no antigen is known. The library was built by means of 5' RACE. Sequencing used an Illumina HiSeq 2500. TCRdb cleaned the public reads at Q25 with fastp, built clones with MiXCR and kept in-frame beta chains. Rows merge per CDR3 protein into single entries with the most common DNA and genes. The sample table contains 750,000 to 850,000 distinct CDR3 sequences; only one count was recorded for roughly 10% of them. Just over 0.5% of the sample rests with the top ten. Specimen: blood, either unsorted or a sorted T cell fraction (not recorded which). Every receptor here comes from a male donor with ankylosing spondylitis.

Comment on this clonotype: The final CDR3 position lacks the conserved phenylalanine or tryptophan, pointing to a likely read error. V usage is TRBV20-1 and J usage is TRBJ2-3; D unresolved. The CDR3 contains 12 residues. Trimming removed 1 base at V and 2 bases at J, with 4 bases between. The germline gives CDR1 DFQATT, CDR2 SNEGSKA (reference sequence). The CDR3 DNA reads as TGCAGTGCTAGAGTAGTCACAGATACGCAGTATATT. This encodes CSARVVTDTQYI.

This clonotype was found many times. The chain has TRBV6-5 and TRBJ2-3, with 7 bases lining up with TRBD2. V was pared by 2 bases and J by 5 bases, with 7 bases of the junction left unmatched. The CDR3 totals 15 residues. Looked up from germline, CDR1 is MNHEY and CDR2 is SVGAGI. The CDR3, as DNA: TGTGCCAGCAGTTACCAGGCGGGAGTGGTAGATACGCAGTATTTT. It is translated as CASSYQAGVVDTQYF.

This clonotype appeared a few times. This chain connects TRBV7-2 to TRBJ2-3; D possibly corresponds to TRBD1 (6 bases). Between the trimmed V and J ends, which lost 6 bases and 6 bases, there was a span of 19 bases. This CDR3 spans 15 amino acids. Per the germline V gene, CDR1 is SGHTA and CDR2 is FQGNSA. In DNA form, the CDR3 reads TGTGCCAGCAGGGCTCGGGACACCCTGAGCGATACGCAGTATTTT. This translates into CASRARDTLSDTQYF.

This clonotype was seen many times. The V gene is TRBV20-1, the J gene TRBJ2-2, with a tentative D call TRBD2 (6 bases). CDR3 size: 12 residues. Germline loops: CDR1 DFQATT, CDR2 SNEGSKA (reference sequence). V lost 3 bases and J 8 bases, leaving 10 bases between the germline ends. CDR3: CSASRGKGELFF. As DNA, the CDR3 is TGCAGTGCTAGCCGGGGGAAGGGGGAGCTGTTTTTT.

This clonotype was observed a handful of times. This chain uses TRBV7-9 with TRBJ2-1; D gene ambiguous. In germline, CDR1 is SEHNR, CDR2 FQNEAQ (reference sequence). This CDR3 comprises 14 residues. The V end lost 4 bases, the J end lost 5 bases, and 12 bases lay between the germline ends. The CDR3 nucleotides are TGTGCCAGCAGCTGGGCAGGACCGGACAATGAGCAGTTCTTC. It is translated as CASSWAGPDNEQFF. Complete variable domain (other parts from reference TRBV7-9 and TRBJ2-1): DTGVSQNPRHKITKRGQNVTFRCDPISEHNRLYWYRQTLGQGPEFLTYFQNEAQLEKSRLLSDRFSAERPKGSFSTLEIQRTEQGDSAMYLCASSWAGPDNEQFFGPGTRLTVL.

This clonotype was found a few times. The CDR3 DNA reads as TGTGCCAGCATGTGGACAGGCCATAATGAAAAACTGTTTTTT. Translation gives CASMWTGHNEKLFF. This chain connects TRBV6-1 to TRBJ1-4; 7 bases map to TRBD1. Unmatched junction bases numbered 6, after V lost 7 bases and J lost 4 bases. The CDR3 has 14 amino acids. CDR1 is MNHNS, CDR2 SASEGT, per germline.

This clonotype was seen many times. The V call is TRBV7-8, the J call TRBJ2-2; D is ambiguous. CDR3 length: 11 amino acids. V dropped 11 bases and J dropped 7 bases, with 11 bases sitting between them. Looked up from germline, CDR1 is SGHVS and CDR2 is FQNEAQ. The chain's CDR3 is CALPFHGELFF. In nucleotides, the CDR3 is TGTGCCTTACCTTTCCACGGGGAGCTGTTTTTT. Full variable domain (remainder filled in from reference TRBV7-8 and TRBJ2-2): GAGVSQSPRYKVAKRGQDVALRCDPISGHVSLFWYQQALGQGPEFLTYFQNEAQLDKSGLPSDRFFAERPEGSVSTLKIQRTQQEDSAVYLCALPFHGELFFGEGSRLTVL.

This clonotype was counted ten times or more. V is TRBV29-1 and J is TRBJ1-1, with 8 bases identical to TRBD1. Germline V CDR1 and CDR2: SQVTM, ANQGSEA. The CDR3 length is 16 residues. V lost 6 bases to trimming and J lost 4 bases; unmatched junction nucleotides: 16. The CDR3 protein is CSVGKFLGQGSTEAFF. The CDR3 nucleotides read TGCAGCGTGGGGAAGTTTCTCGGACAGGGTAGCACTGAAGCTTTCTTT.

This clonotype came up a few times. This chain uses TRBV20-1 with TRBJ2-7, with D hard to call. This CDR3 has 14 residues. CDR1 and CDR2 from the germline V gene are DFQATT and SNEGSKA (reference sequence). Trimming removed 3 bases from V and 0 bases from J, with 12 bases in between. The CDR3 sequence: CSARRLRSSYEQYF. The CDR3 DNA sequence: TGCAGTGCTAGGAGGCTTAGGAGCTCCTACGAGCAGTACTTC.

The chain joins TRBV15 to TRBJ2-3; 9 bases are a match to TRBD1. With 7 bases clipped from V and 3 bases from J, the junction kept 5 bases outside the gene matches. This CDR3 is built from 14 residues. Germline V gives CDR1 LNHNV, CDR2 YYDKDF (reference sequence). The CDR3 region has the DNA TGTGCCACCACCCTAGACAGGGGGACAGATACGCAGTATTTT. Translated: CATTLDRGTDTQYF.

This clonotype was recorded a few times. This chain connects TRBV7-2 to TRBJ2-3; D unresolved. The V and J ends lost 1 base and 2 bases respectively, with 13 bases between them. Germline assignment: CDR1 SGHTA and CDR2 FQGNSA. The CDR3 sequence is 16 residues long. CDR3 residues: CASSLGRITLTDTQYF. In DNA form, the CDR3 reads TGTGCCAGCAGCTTAGGACGTATCACTCTCACAGATACGCAGTATTTT.

This clonotype occurred a few times. In DNA form, the CDR3 reads TGCGCCAGCAGCCAAGTGGGGTTACAAGAGACCCAGTACTTC. Translation: CASSQVGLQETQYF. The chain joins TRBV4-3 to TRBJ2-5; D is unresolved. Germline CDR1 is LGHNA and CDR2 is YSLEER. Trimming removed 1 base from V and 2 bases from J, with 8 bases in between. CDR3 length equals 14 residues.

This clonotype showed up just a few times. V usage is TRBV20-1 and J usage is TRBJ2-5; 9 bases agree with TRBD2. This CDR3 region has 17 residues. The ends lost 4 bases at V and 5 bases at J; junction bases unmatched: 17. CDR1 and CDR2 from the germline V gene are DFQATT and SNEGSKA (reference sequence). CDR3 loop: CSAIMAGGPFVLETQYF. For the CDR3, the DNA is TGCAGTGCTATTATGGCGGGAGGGCCTTTCGTTCTCGAGACCCAGTACTTC.

This clonotype has just a few counts. The rearrangement joins TRBV14 to TRBJ2-1; TRBD2 agrees at 12 bases. The V segment lost 1 base and the J segment 3 bases; nucleotides outside the gene matches: 4. The germline CDR1 and CDR2 sequences are SGHDN and FVKESK. CDR3 length: 17 amino acids. CDR3 sequence (DNA): TGTGCCAGCAGCCAAGGTGGACTAGCGGGGATCTACAATGAGCAGTTCTTC. Protein product: CASSQGGLAGIYNEQFF.

The CDR3: CASADRVYNEQFF. The CDR3 DNA reads as TGTGCCAGCGCCGACAGGGTCTACAATGAGCAGTTCTTC. V gene TRBV7-3 combines with J gene TRBJ2-1; TRBD1 matches at 7 bases. Trimming cost V 8 bases and J 3 bases; bases outside gene matches: 4. Germline V gives CDR1 SGHTA, CDR2 FQGTGA. The CDR3 runs to 13 residues.

This clonotype was found many times. The chain uses TRBV29-1 and TRBJ2-1; 8 bases align to TRBD2. Per germline, CDR1 SQVTM and CDR2 ANQGSEA. The V and J ends lost 2 bases and 6 bases, in that order; junction bases with no gene match: 6. The CDR3 has 14 residues. The CDR3: CSVERGLVGNEQFF. CDR3 coding DNA: TGCAGCGTTGAAAGGGGACTAGTCGGCAATGAGCAGTTCTTC.

This rearrangement joins TRBV21-1 to TRBJ1-1. TRBV21-1 is recorded as a pseudogene. CDR3 length: 14 residues. CDR3 protein: CASSKVCMNTEAFF. The CDR3 DNA reads TGTGCCAGCAGCAAAGTGTGTATGAACACTGAAGCTTTCTTT.

This clonotype was recorded at least ten times. V gene TRBV10-3 combines with J gene TRBJ2-7; D is possibly TRBD2 (6 bases). V shed 8 bases and J shed 3 bases, with 17 bases lying between them. Germline CDR1 and CDR2: ENHRY and SYGVKD. This CDR3 contains 14 residues. The CDR3 is CAIGDAGQRYEQYF. CDR3 DNA sequence: TGTGCCATCGGAGACGCGGGGCAGCGCTACGAGCAGTACTTC.

This clonotype was seen many times. The rearrangement uses TRBV6-1 and TRBJ2-3; perhaps TRBD1 as D (5 bases). CDR1 is MNHNS, CDR2 SASEGT, per germline. V dropped 6 bases and J dropped 2 bases, with 12 bases sitting between them. This CDR3 comprises 14 residues. The CDR3 loop is CASSLDINTDTQYF. The CDR3 DNA follows: TGTGCCAGCAGCCTGGACATTAACACAGATACGCAGTATTTT.

This clonotype was counted a few times. The rearrangement joins TRBV28 to TRBJ2-1; 9 nucleotides align to TRBD1. Germline V lookup: CDR1 MDHEN, CDR2 SYDVKM. The ends lost 3 bases at V and 7 bases at J; junction bases unmatched: 13. The CDR3 sequence is 17 residues long. CDR3 nucleotides: TGTGCCAGCAGTTTCGGAAGGGGACAGGGAAGGTCGAATGAGCAGTTCTTC. Its translation is CASSFGRGQGRSNEQFF.

This clonotype has ten or more counts. The chain links TRBV3-1 to TRBJ2-1; D call uncertain. V was trimmed by 6 bases and J by 5 bases, leaving 8 bases between them. This CDR3 spans 12 amino acids. CDR1 and CDR2 from the germline V gene are LGHDT and YNNKEL (reference sequence). The CDR3 DNA is TGTGCCAGCAGGGGAAAGAACAATGAGCAGTTCTTC. This encodes CASRGKNNEQFF.

Only a few counts were recorded for this clonotype. This chain links TRBV6-1 with TRBJ2-7; 8 bases are shared with TRBD2. The V and J ends lost 10 bases and 2 bases, in that order; junction bases with no gene match: 7. Per germline, CDR1 MNHNS and CDR2 SASEGT. The CDR3 runs 13 residues. The chain's CDR3 is CATRGGGTYEQYF. For the CDR3, the DNA is TGTGCCACCAGAGGCGGGGGGACCTACGAGCAGTACTTC.

In its sample, this clonotype was seen many times. CDR3 loop: CSASSGQETQYF. CDR3 DNA: TGCAGTGCTAGTTCAGGGCAAGAGACCCAGTACTTC. This sequence joins TRBV20-1 and TRBJ2-5; maybe TRBD1 (5 bases). The CDR3 is 12 amino acids. Germline CDR1 DFQATT, CDR2 SNEGSKA (reference sequence). V was clipped by 3 bases and J by 2 bases, with 7 bases between them.

The J gene is TRBJ2-4, the V gene TRBV7-2; D call uncertain. Trimming removed 7 bases from V and 9 bases from J, with 13 bases in between. The CDR3 is made up of 12 amino acids. CDR1 and CDR2 from the germline V gene are SGHTA and FQGNSA. The CDR3 coding sequence is TGTGCCAGCACGGCACCCGGACCCATTCAGTACTTC. Encoded protein: CASTAPGPIQYF.

The chain joins TRBV6-5 to TRBJ2-2; no clear D gene. The V end was cut by 2 bases, the J end by 4 bases, with 8 bases between. This CDR3 has 14 amino acids. Looked up from germline, CDR1 is MNHEY and CDR2 is SVGAGI. The CDR3: CASSYVGRTGELFF. CDR3 coding DNA: TGTGCCAGCAGTTACGTGGGCCGCACCGGGGAGCTGTTTTTT.

This clonotype came up many times. This chain joins TRBV28 and TRBJ2-2, with 8 positions matching TRBD1. Germline V gives CDR1 MDHEN, CDR2 SYDVKM. The V gene end was trimmed by 6 bases and the J gene end by 0 bases; junction bases not matched to a gene: 3. The CDR3 runs 15 residues. The CDR3 is CASRTGGANTGELFF. As DNA, the CDR3 is TGTGCCAGCAGAACAGGGGGTGCGAACACCGGGGAGCTGTTTTTT. Combining the CDR3 with reference TRBV28 and TRBJ2-2 gives the whole variable domain DVKVTQSSRYLVKRTGEKVFLECVQDMDHENMFWYRQDPGLGLRLIYFSYDVKMKEKGDIPEGYSVSREKKERFSLILESASTNQTSMYLCASRTGGANTGELFFGEGSRLTVL.

The J gene is TRBJ2-6, the V gene TRBV24-1, with a tentative D call TRBD2 (5 bases). V shed 5 bases and J shed 2 bases, with 6 bases lying between them. CDR3 size: 14 residues. Looked up from germline, CDR1 is KGHDR and CDR2 is SFDVKD. CDR3 in DNA: TGTGCCACCAGTGGAGGGACTGGGGCCAACGTCCTGACTTTC. Its translation is CATSGGTGANVLTF.

The V call is TRBV20-1, the J call TRBJ1-1, with TRBD1 matching over 10 bases. The germline V gene has CDR1 DFQATT and CDR2 SNEGSKA (reference sequence). J lost 3 bases, V lost 5 bases, and 15 bases had no gene match. CDR3 length: 17 residues. The CDR3 nucleotides are TGCAGTGCTGAAGCAGGACAGGGGGTGGTCCCGCACACTGAAGCTTTCTTT. Translation: CSAEAGQGVVPHTEAFF.

V usage is TRBV7-8 and J usage is TRBJ1-4, with a tentative D call TRBD1 (6 bases). Germline V gene sequence: CDR1 SGHVS, CDR2 FQNEAQ. The CDR3 loop spans 13 amino acids. The V end was cut by 4 bases, the J end by 8 bases, with 11 bases between. The CDR3 region is CASSSQRGEKLFF. The CDR3 DNA reads TGTGCCAGCAGCTCACAGAGGGGGGAAAAACTGTTTTTT.

This clonotype has a handful of counts. V and J are TRBV20-1 and TRBJ2-7, with 7 nucleotides matching TRBD1. CDR1 and CDR2 (germline): DFQATT, SNEGSKA (reference sequence). J was trimmed by 4 bases and V by 5 bases; bases with no gene match: 11. This CDR3 has 14 residues. CDR3 bases: TGCAGTGCTCGACAGGGTATTTATCCTTACGAGCAGTACTTC. As protein: CSARQGIYPYEQYF.

The V and J genes are TRBV30 and TRBJ1-1, with 7 bases aligning to TRBD1. The CDR3 contains 12 residues. CDR1 GTSNPN and CDR2 SVGIG come from the germline V gene (reference sequence). The V and J ends lost 3 bases and 4 bases, in that order; junction bases with no gene match: 2. CDR3 sequence reads: CAWRTGPTEAFF. The DNA for the CDR3 is TGTGCCTGGAGGACAGGGCCCACTGAAGCTTTCTTT.